The T cell receptor (beta chain) under discussion was sequenced for a study of T cell repertoires in cytomegalovirus infection. Points on this clonotype: What it binds is unknown.

Via MiXCR, TCRdb re-called the reads, giving one row per CDR3 protein. The sample carries more than 65,000 distinct CDR3 sequences, about half recorded once. V dropped 3 bases and J dropped 0; count of bases not matched to a gene: 1. The CDR3 extends over 15 amino acids. This chain links TRBV12-3 or TRBV12-4 with TRBJ2-7; TRBD1 aligns across 11 bases. This TCR came from a human donor in good health (CMV status not recorded). Some clones in this sample may be carry-over from other donors' samples. Material: CD8+ T cells from cultured PBMCs, obtained from culture after CMV antigen stimulation. CDR3 loop: CASSFGTGGSYEQYF. CDR3 sequence (DNA): TGTGCCAGCAGTTTTGGGACAGGGGGCTCCTACGAGCAGTACTTC.